This TCR beta chain came from a study of T cells in localized non-small cell lung cancer. General study findings and limits: There was higher T cell clonality in uninvolved adjacent lung than in tumor, and it was highest there. Adjacent lung exhibited a median of around 60 among the 100 most abundant tumor clones.

This clone was seen only a few times. Its matching antigen is unknown. Here immunoSEQ multiplex PCR was the method, and the copy in TCRdb shows in-frame clones only, minus some. The sample records about 2,200 clones, over 20% being singletons. The sequence came from a man aged 35 to 70 with stage II lung adenocarcinoma. The sample consisted of lung tumor tissue, taken before any cancer treatment.

The CDR3 sequence is CASSESTGSGTEAFF. For the CDR3, the DNA is TGTGCCAGCAGCGAATCGACAGGGTCGGGCACTGAAGCTTTCTTT. The V and J genes are TRBV9 and TRBJ1-1, with 7 bases that match TRBD1. Germline values: CDR1 SGDLS, CDR2 YYNGEE. CDR3 size: 15 residues. J gave up 4 bases and V 3 bases, and 9 bases lay outside the gene matches.